A few counts support the clone carrying this T cell receptor (beta chain). Its antigen is undetermined. The CDR3 is 11 amino acids. J lost 7 bases, V lost 5 bases, and 1 base had no gene match. Germline V CDR1 and CDR2: SGHTA, FQGNSA. The study's findings and limits: The larger-cohort validation was restricted to a single TCR beta V-J rearrangement rather than whole repertoires. In terms of TCR gene usage, tumor memory CD4+ T cells clustered together with blood and lymph node memory CD4+ cells, as well as with lymph node naive CD4+ cells.

Full-length variable regions came from constant-region reverse primers plus semi-nested Nested Universal Primer A PCR. TCRdb redid the calling of the 5' RACE reads with MiXCR, one entry per CDR3 protein. The repertoire holds about 40,000 distinct CDR3 sequences, with approximately 20% as singletons. This chain joins TRBV7-2 and TRBJ2-5; TRBD1 matches at 7 bases. The specimen sequenced was naive CD4+ T cells sorted from a lymph node. The subset was: naive CD4+ T cells, CD4+CD45RA+CD25-. This receptor was taken from a female donor with breast cancer. CDR3 protein: CASSPGGTQYF. The DNA for the CDR3 is TGTGCCAGCAGCCCAGGGGGGACCCAGTACTTC.